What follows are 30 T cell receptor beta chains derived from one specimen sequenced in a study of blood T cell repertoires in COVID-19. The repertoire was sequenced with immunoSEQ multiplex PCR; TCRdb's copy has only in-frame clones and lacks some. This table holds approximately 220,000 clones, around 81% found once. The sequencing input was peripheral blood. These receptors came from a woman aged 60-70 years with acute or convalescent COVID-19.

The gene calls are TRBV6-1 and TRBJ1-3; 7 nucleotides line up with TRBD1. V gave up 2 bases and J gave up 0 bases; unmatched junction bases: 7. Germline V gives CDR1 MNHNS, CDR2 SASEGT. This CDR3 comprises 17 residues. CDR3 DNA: TGTGCCAGCAGTGAAATTCGGGACAGCCACTCTGGAAACACCATATATTTT. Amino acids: CASSEIRDSHSGNTIYF.

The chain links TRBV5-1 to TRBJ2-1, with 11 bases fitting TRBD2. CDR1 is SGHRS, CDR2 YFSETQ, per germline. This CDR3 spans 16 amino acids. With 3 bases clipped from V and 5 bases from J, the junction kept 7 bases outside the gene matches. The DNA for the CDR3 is TGCGCCAGCAGCTCCGCCGGGACTAGCGGAAACAATGAGCAGTTCTTC. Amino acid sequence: CASSSAGTSGNNEQFF.

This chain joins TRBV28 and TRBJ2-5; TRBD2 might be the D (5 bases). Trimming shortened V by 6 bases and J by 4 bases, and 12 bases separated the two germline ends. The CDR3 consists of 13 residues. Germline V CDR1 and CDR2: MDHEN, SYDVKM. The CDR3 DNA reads TGTGCCAGCAGCCCCGGACTTCTAGAGACCCAGTACTTC. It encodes CASSPGLLETQYF.

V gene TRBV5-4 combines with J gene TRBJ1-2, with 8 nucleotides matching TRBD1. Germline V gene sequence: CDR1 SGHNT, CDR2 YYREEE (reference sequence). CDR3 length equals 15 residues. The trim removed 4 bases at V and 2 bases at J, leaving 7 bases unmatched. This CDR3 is CASSKDGQGNYGYTF. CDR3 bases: TGTGCCAGCAGCAAAGACGGACAGGGAAACTATGGCTACACCTTC.

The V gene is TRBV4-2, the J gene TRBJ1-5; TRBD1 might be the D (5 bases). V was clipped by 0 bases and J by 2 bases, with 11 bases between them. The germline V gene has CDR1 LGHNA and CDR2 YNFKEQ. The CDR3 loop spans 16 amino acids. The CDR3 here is CASSQDTGDGNQPQHF. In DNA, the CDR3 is TGTGCCAGCAGCCAAGATACGGGGGACGGCAATCAGCCCCAGCATTTT.

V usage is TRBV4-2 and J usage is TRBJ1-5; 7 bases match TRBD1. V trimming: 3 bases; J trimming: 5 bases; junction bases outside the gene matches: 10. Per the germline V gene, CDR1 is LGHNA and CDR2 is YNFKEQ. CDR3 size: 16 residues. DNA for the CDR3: TGTGCCAGCAGCCATGAGGGGGCAGGGTCCGATCAGCCCCAGCATTTT. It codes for CASSHEGAGSDQPQHF.

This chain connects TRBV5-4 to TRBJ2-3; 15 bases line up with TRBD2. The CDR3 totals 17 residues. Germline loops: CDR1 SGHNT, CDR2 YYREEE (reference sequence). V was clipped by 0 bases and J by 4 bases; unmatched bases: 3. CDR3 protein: CASSLGTSGGDADTQYF. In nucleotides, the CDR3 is TGTGCCAGCAGCTTGGGGACTAGCGGGGGGGACGCAGATACGCAGTATTTT.

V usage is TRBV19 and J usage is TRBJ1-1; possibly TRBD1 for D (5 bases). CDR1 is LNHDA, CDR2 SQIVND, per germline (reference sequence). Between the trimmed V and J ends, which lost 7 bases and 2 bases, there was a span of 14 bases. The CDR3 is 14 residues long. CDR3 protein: CASIRDSINTEAFF. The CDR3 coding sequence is TGTGCCAGTATCCGAGACAGTATAAACACTGAAGCTTTCTTT.

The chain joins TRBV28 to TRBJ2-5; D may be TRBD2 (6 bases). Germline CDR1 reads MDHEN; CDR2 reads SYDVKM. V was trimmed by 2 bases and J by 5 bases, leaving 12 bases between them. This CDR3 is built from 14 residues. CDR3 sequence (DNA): TGTGCCAGCAGTTTAAGTCCCCGGGGGGAGACCCAGTACTTC. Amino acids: CASSLSPRGETQYF.

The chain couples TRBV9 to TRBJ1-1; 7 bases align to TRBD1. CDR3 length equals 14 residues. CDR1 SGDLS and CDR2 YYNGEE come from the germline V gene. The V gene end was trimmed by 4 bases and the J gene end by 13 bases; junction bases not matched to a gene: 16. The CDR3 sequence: CASSWIDRDHLVFF. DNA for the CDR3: TGTGCCAGCAGCTGGATCGACAGGGACCATTTGGTTTTCTTT. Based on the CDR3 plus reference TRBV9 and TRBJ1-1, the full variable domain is DSGVTQTPKHLITATGQRVTLRCSPRSGDLSVYWYQQSLDQGLQFLIQYYNGEERAKGNILERFSAQQFPDLHSELNLSSLELGDSALYFCASSWIDRDHLVFFGQGTRLTVV.

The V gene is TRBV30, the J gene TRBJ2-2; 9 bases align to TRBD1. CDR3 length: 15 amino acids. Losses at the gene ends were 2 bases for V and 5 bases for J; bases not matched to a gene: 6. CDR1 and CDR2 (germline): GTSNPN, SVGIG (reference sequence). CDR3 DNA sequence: TGTGCCTGGAGTATGGGACAGGGCTCGACCGGGGAGCTGTTTTTT. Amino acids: CAWSMGQGSTGELFF.

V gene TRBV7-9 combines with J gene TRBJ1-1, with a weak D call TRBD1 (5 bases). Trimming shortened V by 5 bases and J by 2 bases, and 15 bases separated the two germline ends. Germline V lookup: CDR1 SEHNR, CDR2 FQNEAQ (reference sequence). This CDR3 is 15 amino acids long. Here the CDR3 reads CASSPHLGGNTEAFF. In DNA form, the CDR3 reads TGTGCCAGCAGCCCCCACTTGGGGGGAAACACTGAAGCTTTCTTT. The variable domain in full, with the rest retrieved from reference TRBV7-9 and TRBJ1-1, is DTGVSQNPRHKITKRGQNVTFRCDPISEHNRLYWYRQTLGQGPEFLTYFQNEAQLEKSRLLSDRFSAERPKGSFSTLEIQRTEQGDSAMYLCASSPHLGGNTEAFFGQGTRLTVV.

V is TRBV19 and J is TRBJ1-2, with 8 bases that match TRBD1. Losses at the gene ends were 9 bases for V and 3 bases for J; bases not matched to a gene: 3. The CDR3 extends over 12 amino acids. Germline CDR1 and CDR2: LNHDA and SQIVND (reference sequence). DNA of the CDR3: TGTGCCAGCAAGGACAGGGACTATGGCTACACCTTC. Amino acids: CASKDRDYGYTF.

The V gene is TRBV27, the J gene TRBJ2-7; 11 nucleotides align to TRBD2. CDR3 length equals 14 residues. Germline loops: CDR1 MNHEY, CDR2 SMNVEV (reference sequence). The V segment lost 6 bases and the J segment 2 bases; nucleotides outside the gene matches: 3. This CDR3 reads CASSHSGGAYEQYF. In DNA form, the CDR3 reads TGTGCCAGCAGCCATAGCGGGGGGGCCTACGAGCAGTACTTC.

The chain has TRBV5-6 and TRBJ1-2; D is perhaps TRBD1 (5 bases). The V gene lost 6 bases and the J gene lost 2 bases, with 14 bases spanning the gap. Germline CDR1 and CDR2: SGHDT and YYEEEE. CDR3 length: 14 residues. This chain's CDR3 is CASILYAGNYGYTF. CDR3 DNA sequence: TGTGCCAGCATCCTATACGCAGGGAACTATGGCTACACCTTC.

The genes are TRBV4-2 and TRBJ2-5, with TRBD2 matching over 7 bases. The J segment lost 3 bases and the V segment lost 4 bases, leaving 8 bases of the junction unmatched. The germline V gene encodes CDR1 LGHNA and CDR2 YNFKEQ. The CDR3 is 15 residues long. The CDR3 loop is CASSRSTSEEETQYF. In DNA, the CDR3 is TGTGCCAGCAGCCGCTCCACTAGCGAGGAAGAGACCCAGTACTTC.

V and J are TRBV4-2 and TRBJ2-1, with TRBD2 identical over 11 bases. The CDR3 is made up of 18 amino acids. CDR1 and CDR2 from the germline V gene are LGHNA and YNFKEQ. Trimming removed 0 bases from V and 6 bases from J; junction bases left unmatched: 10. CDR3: CASSQELFSGGAGNEQFF. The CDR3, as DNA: TGTGCCAGCAGCCAAGAGCTTTTTAGCGGGGGGGCCGGCAATGAGCAGTTCTTC.

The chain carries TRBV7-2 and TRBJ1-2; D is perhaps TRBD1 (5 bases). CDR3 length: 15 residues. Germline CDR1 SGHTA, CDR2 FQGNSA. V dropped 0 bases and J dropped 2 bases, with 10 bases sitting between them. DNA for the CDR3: TGTGCCAGCAGCTTAGCAGGGGTAGGGAACTATGGCTACACCTTC. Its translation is CASSLAGVGNYGYTF.

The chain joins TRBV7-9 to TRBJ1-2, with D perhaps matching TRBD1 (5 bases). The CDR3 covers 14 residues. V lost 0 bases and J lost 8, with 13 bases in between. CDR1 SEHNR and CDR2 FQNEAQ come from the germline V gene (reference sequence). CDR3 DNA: TGTGCCAGCAGCTTAGCGCCAGGGTTGGCGGGCTACACCTTC. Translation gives CASSLAPGLAGYTF.

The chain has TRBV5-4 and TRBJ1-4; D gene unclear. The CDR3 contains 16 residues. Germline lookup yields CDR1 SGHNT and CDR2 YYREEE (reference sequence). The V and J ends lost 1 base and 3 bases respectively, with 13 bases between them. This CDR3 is CASSLSSGSSNEKLFF. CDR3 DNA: TGTGCCAGCAGCTTGAGTTCTGGCAGTTCTAATGAAAAACTGTTTTTT.

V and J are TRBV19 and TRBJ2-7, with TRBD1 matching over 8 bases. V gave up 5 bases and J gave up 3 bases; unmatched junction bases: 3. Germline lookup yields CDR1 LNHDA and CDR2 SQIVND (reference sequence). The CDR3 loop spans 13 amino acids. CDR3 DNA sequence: TGTGCCAGTAGTGCCGGGACAGGCTACGAGCAGTACTTC. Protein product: CASSAGTGYEQYF.

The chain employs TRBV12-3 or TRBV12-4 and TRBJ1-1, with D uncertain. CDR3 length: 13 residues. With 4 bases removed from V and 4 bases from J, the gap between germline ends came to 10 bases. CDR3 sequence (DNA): TGTGCCAGCAGTTGGGGAGGGAGCACTGAAGCTTTCTTT. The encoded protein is CASSWGGSTEAFF.

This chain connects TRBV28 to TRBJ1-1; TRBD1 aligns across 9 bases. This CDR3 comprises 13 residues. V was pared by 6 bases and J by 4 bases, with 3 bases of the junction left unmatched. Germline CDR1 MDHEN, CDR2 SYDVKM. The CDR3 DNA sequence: TGTGCCAGCAGGAAGACAGGGGGCACTGAAGCTTTCTTT. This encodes CASRKTGGTEAFF.

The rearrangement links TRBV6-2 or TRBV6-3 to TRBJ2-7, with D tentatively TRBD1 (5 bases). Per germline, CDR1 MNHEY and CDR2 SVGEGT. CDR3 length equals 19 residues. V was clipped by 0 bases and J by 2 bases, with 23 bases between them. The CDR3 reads CASSYSILGRAKGAYEQYF. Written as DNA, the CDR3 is TGTGCCAGCAGTTACTCGATCCTAGGAAGGGCAAAAGGGGCCTACGAGCAGTACTTC.

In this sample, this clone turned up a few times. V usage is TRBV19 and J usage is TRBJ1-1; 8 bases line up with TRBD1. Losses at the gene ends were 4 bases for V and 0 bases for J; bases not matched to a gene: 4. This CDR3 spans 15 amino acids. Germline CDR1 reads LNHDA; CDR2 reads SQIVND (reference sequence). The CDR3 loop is CASSRRQGMNTEAFF. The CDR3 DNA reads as TGTGCCAGTAGTAGAAGACAGGGGATGAACACTGAAGCTTTCTTT.

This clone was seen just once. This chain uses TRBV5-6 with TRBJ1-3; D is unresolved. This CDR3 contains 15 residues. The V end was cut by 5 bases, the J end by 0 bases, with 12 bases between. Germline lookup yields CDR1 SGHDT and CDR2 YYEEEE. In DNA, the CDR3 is TGTGCCAGCAGACCCGGAGGGCTCTCTGGAAACACCATATATTTT. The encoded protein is CASRPGGLSGNTIYF.

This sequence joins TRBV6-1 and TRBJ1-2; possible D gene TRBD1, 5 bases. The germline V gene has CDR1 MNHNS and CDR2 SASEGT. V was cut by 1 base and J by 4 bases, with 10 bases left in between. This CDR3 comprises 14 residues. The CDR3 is CASSEVDSSYGYTF. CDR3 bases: TGTGCCAGCAGTGAAGTTGACAGTTCCTATGGCTACACCTTC.

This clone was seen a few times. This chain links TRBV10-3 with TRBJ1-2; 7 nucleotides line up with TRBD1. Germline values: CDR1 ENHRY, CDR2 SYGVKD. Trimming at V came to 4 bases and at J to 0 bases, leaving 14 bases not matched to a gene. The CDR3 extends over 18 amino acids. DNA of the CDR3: TGTGCCATCAGTGCCCGAGGTAAAGGGGGCGCGTCTAACTATGGCTACACCTTC. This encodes CAISARGKGGASNYGYTF.

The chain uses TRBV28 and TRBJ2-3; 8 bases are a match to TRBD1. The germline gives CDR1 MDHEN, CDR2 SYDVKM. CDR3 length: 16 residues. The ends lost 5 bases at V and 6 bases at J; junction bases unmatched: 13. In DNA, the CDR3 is TGTGCCAGCAGTATGACAGGGGCTAGGTATGTCGATACGCAGTATTTT. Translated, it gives CASSMTGARYVDTQYF.

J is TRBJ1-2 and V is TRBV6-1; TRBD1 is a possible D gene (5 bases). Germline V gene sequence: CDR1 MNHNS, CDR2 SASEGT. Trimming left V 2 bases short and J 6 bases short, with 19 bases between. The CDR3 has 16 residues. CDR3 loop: CASSESGGRTWHGYTF. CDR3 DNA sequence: TGTGCCAGCAGTGAATCCGGTGGTAGGACATGGCATGGCTACACCTTC.